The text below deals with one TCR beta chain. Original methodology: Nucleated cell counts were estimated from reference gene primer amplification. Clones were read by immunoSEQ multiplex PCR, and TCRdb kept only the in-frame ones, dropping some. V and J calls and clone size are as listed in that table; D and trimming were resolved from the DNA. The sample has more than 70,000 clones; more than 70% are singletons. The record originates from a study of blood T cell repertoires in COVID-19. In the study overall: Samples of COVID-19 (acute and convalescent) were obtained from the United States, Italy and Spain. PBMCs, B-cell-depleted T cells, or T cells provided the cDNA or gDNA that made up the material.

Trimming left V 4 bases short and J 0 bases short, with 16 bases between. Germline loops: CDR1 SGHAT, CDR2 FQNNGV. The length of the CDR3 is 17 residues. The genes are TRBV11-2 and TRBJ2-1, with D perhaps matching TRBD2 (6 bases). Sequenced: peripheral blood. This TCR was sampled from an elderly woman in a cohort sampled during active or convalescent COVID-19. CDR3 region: CASSYPGLPSSYNEQFF. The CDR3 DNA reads TGTGCCAGCAGCTATCCGGGACTCCCGAGCTCCTACAATGAGCAGTTCTTC.